The entry below gives a single T cell receptor (beta chain) sequence along with its context. This specimen belongs to a study of blood T cell repertoires in COVID-19. Study as a whole: Both acute and convalescent COVID-19 samples were obtained from the United States, Italy and Spain. PBMCs, B-cell-depleted T cells, or T cells were the source of the cDNA or gDNA that made up the material.

In the original analysis: Reference gene primers were amplified, and this amplification served to estimate nucleated cell counts. Clones were read by immunoSEQ multiplex PCR, and TCRdb kept only the in-frame ones, dropping some. For V, J and clone size, that table is used; D and trimming come from the DNA. The repertoire holds about 240,000 clones, with about 86% as singletons. This receptor was identified in a woman older than 75 with acute or convalescent COVID-19. The sequenced sample consisted of peripheral blood.

The CDR3 spells CAIRVQLNSGNTIYF. CDR3 bases: TGTGCCATCAGGGTACAGCTCAACTCTGGAAACACCATATATTTT. The chain employs TRBV10-3 and TRBJ1-3, with D unresolved. Trimming pared 6 bases from V and 0 bases from J, leaving 12 bases between. The CDR3 contains 15 residues. Germline CDR1 ENHRY, CDR2 SYGVKD.